This T cell receptor (beta chain) was sequenced in a study of vaccination and CD4 T cells after COVID-19. Treatment defined: roughly nine-day PBMC culture with coronavirus spike peptide pools or control peptides (ViraFEST assay). Dates of PCR positivity, March to December 2020, preceded the US Alpha, Beta and Delta variants. At the Johns Hopkins FTIC core, DNA taken from cultured CD4+ T cells was sequenced by way of the Oncomine TCR Beta short-read assay. Each CDR3 protein gets one entry after TCRdb re-called the PCR reads with MiXCR. Of 3,500 to 4,000 distinct CDR3 sequences listed, 60% to 80% were seen once; the top ten hold around 35%. Germline V gene data show CDR1 as MGHRA and CDR2 as YSYEKL. This CDR3 is 15 amino acids long. Losses at the gene ends were 4 bases for V and 2 bases for J; bases not matched to a gene: 5. Comment on this clonotype: Its target is not known.

The TCR originated in a human donor who had recovered from COVID-19. Material: CD4+ T cells from blood, cultured in vitro. The chain carries TRBV4-1 and TRBJ2-7; TRBD1 aligns across 10 bases. The CDR3 DNA is TGCGCCAGCAGCCCCCGGGACAGGGGAACCTACGAGCAGTACTTC. As protein: CASSPRDRGTYEQYF.